The clone carrying this T cell receptor (beta chain) was picked up a small number of times. The data were taken from a study of blood T cell repertoires in COVID-19. Study as a whole: COVID-19 samples collected from the United States, Italy and Spain covered acute and convalescent phases.

In the authors' workflow: The assay estimated nucleated cells by amplifying reference gene primers. Produced via immunoSEQ multiplex PCR; TCRdb's table is partial and in-frame only. The D gene and trimming were derived from the DNA, and the V and J assignments and clone size from that table. Of about 55,000 clones listed, about four fifths are singletons. The CDR3 sequence is 16 residues long. Looked up from germline, CDR1 is SGHRS and CDR2 is YFSETQ. Trimming shortened V by 1 base and J by 1 base, and 14 bases separated the two germline ends. The sequence came from a woman aged 55-75 years with acute or convalescent COVID-19. Sequenced material: peripheral blood. The V gene is TRBV5-1, the J gene TRBJ1-1; D is possibly TRBD1 (5 bases). The CDR3 is CASSLKGQGANTEAFF. The DNA for the CDR3 is TGCGCCAGCAGCTTGAAGGGCCAAGGGGCGAACACTGAAGCTTTCTTT.